The 12 T cell receptor beta chains presented below share a single source sample, sequenced in a study of human T cells and chemical hapten exposure. TCRdb reanalysed the RACE reads using MiXCR and keeps one entry per CDR3 protein. This sample has tens of thousands of distinct CDR3 sequences, with 9.6% found just once. Sample time point: pre-sensitization, week 0. Treatment here: therapeutic diphenylcyclopropenone sensitization with weekly scalp DPC. The source material was whole blood, sampled in connection with sensitization to the hapten diphenylcyclopropenone (DPC). The receptors originated from a woman between 35 and 50 years old with alopecia areata. Some clones in this sample may be carry-over from other donors' samples.

This clonotype was recorded many times. The rearrangement uses TRBV7-9 and TRBJ1-3; D call uncertain. This CDR3 is built from 16 residues. Germline V gene data show CDR1 as SEHNR and CDR2 as FQNEAQ (reference sequence). Trimming cost V 1 base and J 0 bases, with 10 bases left between them. The CDR3 reads CASSLDLSASGNTIYF. The CDR3 DNA reads as TGTGCCAGCAGCTTAGACCTCTCAGCCTCTGGAAACACCATATATTTT.

There are a few counts of this clonotype. J is TRBJ2-1 and V is TRBV5-4; TRBD2 aligns across 14 bases. V gave up 3 bases and J gave up 3 bases; unmatched junction bases: 5. CDR1 is SGHNT, CDR2 YYREEE, per germline (reference sequence). The CDR3 totals 17 residues. The CDR3 protein is CASSSLGLAGVYNEQFF. In nucleotides, the CDR3 is TGTGCCAGCAGCTCCTTGGGACTAGCGGGGGTCTACAATGAGCAGTTCTTC.

As to this clonotype: A read error may explain this, as a much larger clone is one base away. The conserved phenylalanine or tryptophan is not found at the CDR3 terminus, so this likely reflects a read error. The V and J genes are TRBV20-1 and TRBJ2-3; 8 nucleotides align to TRBD2. CDR3 length: 12 residues. CDR1 and CDR2 (germline): DFQATT, SNEGSKA (reference sequence). The chain's CDR3 is CLPRGAADTQYS. The CDR3 nucleotides are TGCTTGCCGCGGGGGGCCGCAGATACGCAGTATTCT.

This clonotype has at least ten counts. One end of the junction varies from germline; a read error may be responsible. The V gene is TRBV2, the J gene TRBJ2-3, with no clear D. The CDR3 loop spans 12 amino acids. The V gene's germline CDR1 is SNHLY and CDR2 FYNNEI. CDR3 bases: TGTGCCAGCAAGGGCTTGGCCCGGTGTCTCGATTTT. This codes for CASKGLARCLDF.

This clonotype came up many times. The chain joins TRBV14 to TRBJ1-3, with D hard to call. Looked up from germline, CDR1 is SGHDN and CDR2 is FVKESK. The CDR3 contains 17 residues. V was cut by 1 base and J by 0 bases, with 13 bases left in between. This chain's CDR3 is CASSQVLLENSGNTIYF. In nucleotides, the CDR3 is TGTGCCAGCAGCCAAGTTCTTCTGGAGAACTCTGGAAACACCATATATTTT.

This clonotype has at least ten counts. This chain links TRBV7-2 with TRBJ2-4; TRBD1 might be the D (6 bases). The CDR3 totals 15 residues. Germline assignment: CDR1 SGHTA and CDR2 FQGNSA. Trimming pared 1 base from V and 1 base from J, leaving 8 bases between. In nucleotides, the CDR3 is TGTGCCAGCAGCTTAGAGGGGGTTGCCAAAAACATTCAGTACTTC. Protein: CASSLEGVAKNIQYF.

In this sample, this clonotype turned up many times. V is TRBV30 and J is TRBJ1-2, with D possibly matching TRBD1 (5 bases). Looked up from germline, CDR1 is GTSNPN and CDR2 is SVGIG (reference sequence). V was shortened by 4 bases and J by 5 bases, with 14 bases between the two germline ends. CDR3 length: 13 amino acids. The CDR3 protein is CAWNIDRDYGYTF. CDR3 in DNA: TGTGCCTGGAATATTGACAGAGATTATGGCTACACCTTC.

CDR3 sequence: CASSVQGRFGYGYTF. The CDR3 region has the DNA TGTGCCAGCAGCGTACAGGGGCGGTTTGGCTATGGCTACACCTTC. V is TRBV5-6 and J is TRBJ1-2; 7 bases agree with TRBD1. J gave up 4 bases and V 4 bases, and 10 bases lay outside the gene matches. Germline CDR1 and CDR2: SGHDT and YYEEEE. There are 15 residues in the CDR3.

There are a few counts of this clonotype. The gene calls are TRBV7-9 and TRBJ1-6, with D perhaps TRBD1 (5 bases). This CDR3 has 17 residues. Between the trimmed V and J ends, which lost 1 base and 7 bases, there was a span of 17 bases. In germline, CDR1 is SEHNR, CDR2 FQNEAQ (reference sequence). The CDR3 here is CASSLGAGYPPNSPLHF. In DNA, the CDR3 is TGTGCCAGCAGCTTAGGGGCAGGGTATCCTCCGAATTCACCCCTCCACTTT.

V is TRBV14 and J is TRBJ1-2; 9 nucleotides align to TRBD1. The CDR3 extends over 13 amino acids. V lost 3 bases and J lost 7; bases outside the gene matches: 3. Germline assignment: CDR1 SGHDN and CDR2 FVKESK. The CDR3 is CASSQGTGPGYTF. The CDR3 region has the DNA TGTGCCAGCAGCCAGGGGACAGGGCCTGGCTACACCTTC.

This clonotype turned up a few times. This chain links TRBV11-2 with TRBJ2-6, with D perhaps matching TRBD1 or TRBD2 (5 bases each). Trimming took 0 bases from V and 5 from J, leaving 11 bases between them. Per the germline V gene, CDR1 is SGHAT and CDR2 is FQNNGV. CDR3 length: 16 residues. Here the CDR3 DNA reads TGTGCCAGCAGCTTAGACCCGTGGGGGTGGGCCAACGTCCTGACTTTC. The encoded protein is CASSLDPWGWANVLTF.

V is TRBV5-1 and J is TRBJ2-3, with 12 bases fitting TRBD2. The ends lost 2 bases at V and 4 bases at J; junction bases unmatched: 8. This CDR3 has 17 residues. CDR1 is SGHRS, CDR2 YFSETQ, per germline. CDR3 coding DNA: TGCGCCAGCAGCTTCACCGGACTAGCGGGGACCCCAGATACGCAGTATTTT. It encodes CASSFTGLAGTPDTQYF.